The T cell receptor (beta chain) under discussion was sequenced for a study of blood T cells in healthy people across ages. Sample donors were healthy Caucasian individuals that came from Russia, aged 6 to 90. Drawn from each donor were roughly 9.4 milliliters of peripheral blood. It was with a sample-barcoded 5' primer and a J-beta primer mix that a second PCR of about 7 to 12 cycles was run. Each CDR3 protein is one row after TCRdb ran MiXCR on the 5' RACE reads. The data show approximately 800,000 distinct CDR3 sequences, with around 25% seen just once and approximately 3.7% held by the top ten. General study findings and limits: Naive and antigen-experienced cells were not separated, limiting conclusive comparison.

Regarding this clonotype: Its antigen is undetermined.

This sample also belongs to another study, concerning T cells of mothers and their children.

What was sequenced was blood. This receptor was identified in a boy aged 5-17 years in good health.

The CDR3 region is CASSYMGSPYF. The CDR3 DNA reads as TGTGCCAGCAGTTACATGGGCAGTCCATACTTC. The chain uses TRBV6-2 or TRBV6-3 and TRBJ2-5; D is unclear. V was pared by 2 bases and J by 14 bases, with 12 bases between. The CDR3 length is 11 residues. Germline V lookup: CDR1 MNHEY, CDR2 SVGEGT.